This entry lists 7 T cell receptor beta chains sequenced from one sample in a study of blood T cell repertoires in COVID-19. TCRdb's copy holds only in-frame clones and misses some; the assay was immunoSEQ multiplex PCR. The data show some 11,000 clones, around 90% seen once. Sequences were obtained from peripheral blood. The receptors stem from a man younger than 45 with active or convalescent COVID-19.

The chain combines TRBV12-5 with TRBJ2-2, with D perhaps TRBD2 (6 bases). Germline V gene sequence: CDR1 LGHNT, CDR2 FRNRAP. CDR3 length: 18 amino acids. V was pared by 6 bases and J by 3 bases, with 23 bases between. CDR3 residues: CASGPGPLRAGYTGELFF. CDR3 in DNA: TGTGCTAGTGGCCCCGGGCCATTAAGGGCGGGGTACACCGGGGAGCTGTTTTTT.

The V call is TRBV19, the J call TRBJ2-3; 10 bases are shared with TRBD2. Per germline, CDR1 LNHDA and CDR2 SQIVND (reference sequence). With V trimmed by 6 bases and J by 3 bases, 0 bases remained unmatched. The CDR3 sequence is 13 residues long. This chain's CDR3 is CASRGLATDTQYF. CDR3 DNA: TGTGCCAGTAGGGGACTAGCGACAGATACGCAGTATTTT.

CDR3 in DNA: TGTGCCAGCAGCCATCTCGGAGGACTAGCGGGGGGCAATGAGCAGTTCTTC. Encoded protein: CASSHLGGLAGGNEQFF. The chain combines TRBV3-1 (or the pseudogene TRBV3-2) with TRBJ2-1, with 14 positions matching TRBD2. There are 17 residues in the CDR3. Per germline, CDR1 LGHDT and CDR2 YNNKEL (reference sequence). Trimming removed 3 bases from V and 6 bases from J; junction bases left unmatched: 7.

V gene TRBV18 combines with J gene TRBJ2-7; unclear D gene. CDR3 length: 17 residues. Trimming stripped 3 bases from V and 3 bases from J, with 21 bases between. Germline V gives CDR1 KGHSH, CDR2 LQKENI. CDR3 sequence (DNA): TGTGCCAGCTCACCGGTGCATTCGTCCAATCCCAGCTACGAGCAGTACGTC. Its translation is CASSPVHSSNPSYEQYV.

J is TRBJ1-3 and V is TRBV6-5; D unresolved. Trimming shortened V by 5 bases and J by 4 bases, and 15 bases separated the two germline ends. Germline lookup yields CDR1 MNHEY and CDR2 SVGAGI. The CDR3 contains 15 residues. The CDR3 region is CASSHFGPGGNTIYF. The CDR3 DNA is TGTGCCAGCAGTCATTTCGGGCCGGGAGGAAACACCATATATTTT.

This chain uses TRBV21-1 with TRBJ2-1; TRBD2 is the table's D call and was not checked against the DNA. TRBV21-1 is described as a pseudogene. This CDR3 region has 16 residues. CDR3 sequence: CASSTLAGSSYNEQFF. CDR3 DNA: TGTGCCAGCAGCACCCTAGCGGGGAGCTCCTACAATGAGCAGTTCTTC.

The J gene is TRBJ2-2, the V gene TRBV24-1; D is possibly TRBD1 (6 bases). This CDR3 has 14 amino acids. V was shortened by 10 bases and J by 4 bases, with 15 bases between the two germline ends. Germline assignment: CDR1 KGHDR and CDR2 SFDVKD. The CDR3: CATGPQGITGELFF. CDR3 nucleotides: TGTGCCACGGGACCACAGGGTATCACCGGGGAGCTGTTTTTT.